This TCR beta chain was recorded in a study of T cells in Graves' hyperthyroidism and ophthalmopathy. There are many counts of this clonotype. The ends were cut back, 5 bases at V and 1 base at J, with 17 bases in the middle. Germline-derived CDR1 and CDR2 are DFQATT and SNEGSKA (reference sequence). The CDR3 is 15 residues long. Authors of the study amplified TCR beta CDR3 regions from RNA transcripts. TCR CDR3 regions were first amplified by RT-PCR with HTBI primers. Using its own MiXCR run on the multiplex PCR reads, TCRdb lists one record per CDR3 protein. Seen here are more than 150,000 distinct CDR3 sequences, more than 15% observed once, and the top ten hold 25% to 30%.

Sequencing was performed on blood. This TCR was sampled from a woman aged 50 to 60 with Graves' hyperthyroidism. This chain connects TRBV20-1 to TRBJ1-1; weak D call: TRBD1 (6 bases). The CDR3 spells CSAYRANAQNTEAFF. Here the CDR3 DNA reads TGCAGTGCTTACAGGGCGAACGCCCAGAACACTGAAGCTTTCTTT.